This T cell receptor beta chain emerged from a study of CD8+CD57+ T cells in acquired aplastic anemia. Study in general: The average for DNA from sorted CD4+ and CD8+ cells was roughly 3 ug. Findings and caveats of the study: Roughly 31 CD8+ CDR3 sequences occurred in both the patients and the controls.

The patients chosen for sequencing had shown expansion of CD8+CD57+ cells (detected by flow cytometry). No patient had been given any therapy when blood was sampled. Trimming stripped 3 bases from V and 1 base from J, with 10 bases between. Germline CDR1 is LNHDA and CDR2 is SQIVND (reference sequence). CDR3 length: 15 residues. There are a few counts of this clonotype. Its antigen is not identified. Genomic DNA templated the TCR beta VDJ and CDR3 profiling. Each CDR3 protein is one row after TCRdb ran MiXCR on the reads. Among tens of thousands of distinct CDR3 sequences listed, roughly three fifths were seen once.

The chain couples TRBV19 to TRBJ1-5; D is perhaps TRBD1 (5 bases). This TCR was sampled from a human donor with aplastic anemia. Sequenced input: sorted CD4+, CD8+, or CD8+CD57+ T cells (not recorded which) from PBMCs. The CDR3 sequence: CASSIWGDSNQPQHF. CDR3 DNA: TGTGCCAGTAGTATTTGGGGCGACAGCAATCAGCCCCAGCATTTT.